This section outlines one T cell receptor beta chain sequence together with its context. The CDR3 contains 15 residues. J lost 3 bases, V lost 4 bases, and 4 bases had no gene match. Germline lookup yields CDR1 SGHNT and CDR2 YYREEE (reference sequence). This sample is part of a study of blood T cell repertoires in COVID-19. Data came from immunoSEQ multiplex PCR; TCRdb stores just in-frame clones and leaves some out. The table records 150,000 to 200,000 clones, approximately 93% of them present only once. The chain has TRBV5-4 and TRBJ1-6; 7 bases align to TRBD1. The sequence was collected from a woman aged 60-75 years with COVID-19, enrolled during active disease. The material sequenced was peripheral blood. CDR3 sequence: CASSLGQNYNSPLHF. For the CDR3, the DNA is TGTGCCAGCAGCCTGGGACAGAACTATAATTCACCCCTCCACTTT.